This TCR beta chain emerged from a study of resident and recirculating memory T cells in vitiligo. Assay used: immunoSEQ multiplex PCR; TCRdb lists only in-frame clones, some missing. Found here are 35,000 to 45,000 clones, over 90% of them singletons; the top ten hold 4.5%. Stability required unchanged lesions during the previous 6 months. The sequence was obtained from a male donor with vitiligo. The specimen sequenced was blood.

Here the CDR3 DNA reads TGTGCCAGTAGTATATTAGCAGCCCGAAGCACTGAAGCTTTCTTT. Its translation is CASSILAARSTEAFF. The chain combines TRBV19 with TRBJ1-1; no reliable D call. Germline V gene lookup returns CDR1 LNHDA and CDR2 SQIVND (reference sequence). CDR3 length equals 15 residues. The V end was cut by 2 bases, the J end by 4 bases, with 14 bases between.